This TCR beta chain appears in the sequencing data of a study of T cell repertoires and HLA-DP antigens. Across the study: In vitro CD4+ alloreactivity was against HeLa-presented HLA-DP. Study outcomes and limitations: The CD4+ repertoire was not split into naive and memory.

As regards this clone: Its matching antigen is unknown.

The primer mix covered 54 TRBV segments and 13 TRBJ segments. The assay was immunoSEQ multiplex PCR, and TCRdb's table has in-frame clones only and misses some. The sample has some 120,000 clones, nearly 95% seen once; the top ten hold over 0.25%. The CDR3 contains 16 residues. CDR1 ENHRY and CDR2 SYGVKD come from the germline V gene. Trimming took 0 bases from V and 3 from J, leaving 9 bases between them. The receptor was isolated from a woman younger than 30 in good health and CMV-seronegative. Sequencing was performed on CD4+ T cells from PBMCs. The chain recombines TRBV10-3 with TRBJ2-6, with D possibly TRBD1 on 5 matching bases. CDR3 loop: CAISESQGGGANVLTF. CDR3 bases: TGTGCCATCAGTGAGTCTCAGGGTGGTGGGGCCAACGTCCTGACTTTC.